The rows below give T cell receptor beta chains drawn from one sample of a study of cytomegalovirus exposure and HLA in healthy donors. Here immunoSEQ multiplex PCR was the method, and the copy in TCRdb shows in-frame clones only, minus some. Seen here are more than 150,000 clones, roughly four fifths observed once, and the top ten hold under 2%. What was sequenced was PBMCs. The receptors were gathered from a man between 18 and 29 years old in good health and CMV-seronegative. CDR3s include the opening cysteine and the closing phenylalanine or tryptophan. The order of the fields is D gene, J gene, V gene, CDR3 DNA, CDR3 protein. D genes are given only for firm matches.

d_call: NA
j_call: TRBJ2-3
v_call: TRBV4-2
cdr3_nt: TGTGCCAGCAGCCAAGCCCCGAGACAGAGTACTGATACGCAGTATTTT
cdr3_aa: CASSQAPRQSTDTQYF

d_call: NA
j_call: TRBJ2-3
v_call: TRBV19
cdr3_nt: TGTGCCAGTAGTACCTCCGCCGTGGGGCGAAGCACAGATACGCAGTATTTT
cdr3_aa: CASSTSAVGRSTDTQYF

d_call: NA
j_call: TRBJ2-5
v_call: TRBV19
cdr3_nt: TGTGCCAGTAGTACTCGGACAGTCCAAGAGACCCAGTACTTC
cdr3_aa: CASSTRTVQETQYF

d_call: TRBD1
j_call: TRBJ1-2
v_call: TRBV5-6
cdr3_nt: TGTGCCAGCAGCTCAACCTCCGGGACAGGGGATAGCTATGGCTACACCTTC
cdr3_aa: CASSSTSGTGDSYGYTF

d_call: TRBD1
j_call: TRBJ1-2
v_call: TRBV15
cdr3_nt: TGTGCCACCTCCCTTGATCCGGGACAGGGGTACGGCTACACCTTC
cdr3_aa: CATSLDPGQGYGYTF

d_call: NA
j_call: TRBJ2-1
v_call: TRBV10-1
cdr3_nt: TGCGCCAGCAGTGAGGGGAGCGGGCCAGGGTACAATGAGCAGTTCTTC
cdr3_aa: CASSEGSGPGYNEQFF

d_call: NA
j_call: TRBJ2-4
v_call: TRBV1
cdr3_nt: TGCACCAGCAGCCGCGCCGGGAGGGTCAAAAACATTCAGTACTTC
cdr3_aa: CTSSRAGRVKNIQYF

d_call: TRBD1
j_call: TRBJ1-2
v_call: TRBV29-1
cdr3_nt: TGCAGCGTCTCAACAGGGGGCAGCGGCTACACCTTC
cdr3_aa: CSVSTGGSGYTF

d_call: TRBD2
j_call: TRBJ2-7
v_call: TRBV28
cdr3_nt: TGTGCCAGCAGTTCCCCCCGCGAGCGGGGAGCCTACGAGCAGTACTTC
cdr3_aa: CASSSPRERGAYEQYF

d_call: TRBD1
j_call: TRBJ2-5
v_call: TRBV7-8
cdr3_nt: TGTGCCAGCAGCTTAGAGATTAGGACAGGGGGCTTTGAGACCCAGTACTTC
cdr3_aa: CASSLEIRTGGFETQYF

d_call: NA
j_call: TRBJ2-3
v_call: TRBV15
cdr3_nt: TGTGCCACCAGCAGAGTCCCCCCCCAGGGCGGGGCGGATACGCAGTATTTT
cdr3_aa: CATSRVPPQGGADTQYF

d_call: NA
j_call: TRBJ2-6
v_call: TRBV4-1
cdr3_nt: TGCGCCAGCAGCCCCGGGGTCAACTCTGGGGCCAACGTCCTGACTTTC
cdr3_aa: CASSPGVNSGANVLTF

d_call: NA
j_call: TRBJ1-1
v_call: TRBV27
cdr3_nt: TGTGCCAGCAGTTTATCGTTGGGGGGGGGATCTGAAGCTTTCTTT
cdr3_aa: CASSLSLGGGSEAFF

d_call: NA
j_call: TRBJ2-5
v_call: TRBV7-9
cdr3_nt: TGTGCCAGCAGCTTAGGGGGCATCTATCAAGAGACCCAGTACTTC
cdr3_aa: CASSLGGIYQETQYF

d_call: NA
j_call: TRBJ2-3
v_call: TRBV9
cdr3_nt: TGTGCCAGCAGCGTTGGAGACAGCACAGATACGCAGTATTTT
cdr3_aa: CASSVGDSTDTQYF

d_call: NA
j_call: TRBJ1-5
v_call: TRBV4-1
cdr3_nt: TGCGCCAGCAGCCAAGGTGACAGTATTCTGAGGCCCCAGCATTTT
cdr3_aa: CASSQGDSILRPQHF